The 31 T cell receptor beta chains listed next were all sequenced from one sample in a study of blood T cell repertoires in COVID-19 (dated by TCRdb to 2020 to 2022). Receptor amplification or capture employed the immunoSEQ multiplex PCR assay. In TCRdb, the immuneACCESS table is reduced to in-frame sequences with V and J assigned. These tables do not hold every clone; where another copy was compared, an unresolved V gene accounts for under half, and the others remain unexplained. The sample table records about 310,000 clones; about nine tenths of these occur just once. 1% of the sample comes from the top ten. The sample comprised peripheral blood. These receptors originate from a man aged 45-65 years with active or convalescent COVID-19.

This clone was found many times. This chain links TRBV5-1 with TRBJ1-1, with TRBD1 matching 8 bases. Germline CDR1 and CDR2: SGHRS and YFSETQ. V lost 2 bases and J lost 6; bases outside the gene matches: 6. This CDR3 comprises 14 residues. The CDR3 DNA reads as TGCGCCAGCAGCTTCAGGGGGCGCGACTCTGAAGCTTTCTTT. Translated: CASSFRGRDSEAFF.

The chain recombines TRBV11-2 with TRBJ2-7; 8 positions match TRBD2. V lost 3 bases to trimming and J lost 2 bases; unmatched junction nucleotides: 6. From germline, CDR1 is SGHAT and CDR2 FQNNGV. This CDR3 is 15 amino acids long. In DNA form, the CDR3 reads TGTGCCAGCAGCTTGATGGGACTAGGGACCTACGAGCAGTACTTC. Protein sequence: CASSLMGLGTYEQYF.

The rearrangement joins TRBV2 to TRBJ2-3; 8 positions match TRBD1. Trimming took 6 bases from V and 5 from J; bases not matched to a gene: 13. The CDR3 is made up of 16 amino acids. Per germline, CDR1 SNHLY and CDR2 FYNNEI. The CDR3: CASSEQGVANKDTQYF. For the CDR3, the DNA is TGTGCCAGCAGCGAACAGGGGGTTGCTAATAAAGATACGCAGTATTTT.

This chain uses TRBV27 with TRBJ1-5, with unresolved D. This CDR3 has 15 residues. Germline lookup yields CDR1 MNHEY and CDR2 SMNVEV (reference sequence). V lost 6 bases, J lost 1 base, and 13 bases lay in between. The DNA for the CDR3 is TGTGCCAGCAGGGGAGGGATGCTGAGCAATCAGCCCCAGCATTTT. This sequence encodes CASRGGMLSNQPQHF.

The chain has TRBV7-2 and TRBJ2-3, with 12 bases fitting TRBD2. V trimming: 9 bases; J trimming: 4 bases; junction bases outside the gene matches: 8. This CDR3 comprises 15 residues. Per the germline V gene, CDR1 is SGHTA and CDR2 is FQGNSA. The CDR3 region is CASSTSGGRSDTQYF. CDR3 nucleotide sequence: TGTGCCAGTTCAACTAGCGGGGGGAGATCAGATACGCAGTATTTT. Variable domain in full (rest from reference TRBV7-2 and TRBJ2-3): GAGVSQSPSNKVTEKGKDVELRCDPISGHTALYWYRQSLGQGLEFLIYFQGNSAPDKSGLPSDRFSAERTGGSVSTLTIQRTQQEDSAVYLCASSTSGGRSDTQYFGPGTRLTVL.

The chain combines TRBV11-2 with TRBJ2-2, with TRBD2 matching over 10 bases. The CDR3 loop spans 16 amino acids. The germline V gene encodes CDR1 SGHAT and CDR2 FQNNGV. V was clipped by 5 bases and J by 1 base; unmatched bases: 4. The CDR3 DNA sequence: TGTGCCAGCAGCCCACTAGCGGGGATGAACACCGGGGAGCTGTTTTTT. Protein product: CASSPLAGMNTGELFF.

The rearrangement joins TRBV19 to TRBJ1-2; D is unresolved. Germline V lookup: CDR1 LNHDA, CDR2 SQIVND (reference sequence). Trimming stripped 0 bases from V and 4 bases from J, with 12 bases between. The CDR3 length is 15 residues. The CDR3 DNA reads TGTGCCAGTAGTATAGAGCTCGACAAAGCCTATGGCTACACCTTC. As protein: CASSIELDKAYGYTF.

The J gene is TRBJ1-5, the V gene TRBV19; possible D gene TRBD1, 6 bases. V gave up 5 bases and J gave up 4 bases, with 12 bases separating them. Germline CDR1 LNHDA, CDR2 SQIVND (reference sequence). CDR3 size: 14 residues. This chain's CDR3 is CASSSQTGNQPQHF. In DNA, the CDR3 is TGTGCCAGTAGTTCTCAGACAGGAAATCAGCCCCAGCATTTT.

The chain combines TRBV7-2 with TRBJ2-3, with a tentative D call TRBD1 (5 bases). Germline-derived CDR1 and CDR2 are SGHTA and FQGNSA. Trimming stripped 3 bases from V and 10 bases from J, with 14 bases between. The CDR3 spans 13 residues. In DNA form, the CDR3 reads TGTGCCAGCAGCTTGGGGCCTTCGTCGGCGCAGTATTTT. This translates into CASSLGPSSAQYF.

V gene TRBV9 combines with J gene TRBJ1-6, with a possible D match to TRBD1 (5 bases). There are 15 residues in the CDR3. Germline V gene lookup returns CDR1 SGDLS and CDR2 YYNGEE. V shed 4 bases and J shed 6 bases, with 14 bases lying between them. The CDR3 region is CASSLQVGVNSPLHF. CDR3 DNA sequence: TGTGCCAGCAGCCTACAGGTAGGAGTTAATTCACCCCTCCACTTT.

Here the CDR3 reads CASITGVGSPLHF. DNA for the CDR3: TGCGCCAGTATTACAGGAGTCGGTTCACCCCTCCACTTT. This chain joins TRBV10-1 and TRBJ1-6; D might be TRBD1 (5 bases). The length of the CDR3 is 13 residues. Germline-derived CDR1 and CDR2 are WNHNN and SYGVQD (reference sequence). V lost 9 bases and J lost 9, with 15 bases in between.

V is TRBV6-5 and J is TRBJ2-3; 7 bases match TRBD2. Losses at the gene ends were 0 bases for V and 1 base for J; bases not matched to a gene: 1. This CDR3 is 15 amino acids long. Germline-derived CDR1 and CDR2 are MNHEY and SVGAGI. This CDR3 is CASSYSGGGTDTQYF. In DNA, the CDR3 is TGTGCCAGCAGTTACTCTGGGGGGGGCACAGATACGCAGTATTTT.

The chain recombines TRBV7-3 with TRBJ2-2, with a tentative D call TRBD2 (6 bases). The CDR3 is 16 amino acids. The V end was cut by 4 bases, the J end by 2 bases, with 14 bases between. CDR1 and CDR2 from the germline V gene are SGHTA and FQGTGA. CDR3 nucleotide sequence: TGTGCCAGCAGCTCGAACCGGGACTCAAACACCGGGGAGCTGTTTTTT. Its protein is CASSSNRDSNTGELFF.

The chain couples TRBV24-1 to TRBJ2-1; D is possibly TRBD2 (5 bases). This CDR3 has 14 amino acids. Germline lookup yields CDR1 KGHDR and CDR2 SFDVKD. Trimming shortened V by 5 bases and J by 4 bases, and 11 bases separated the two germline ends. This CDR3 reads CATSADGVYNEQFF. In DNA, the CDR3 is TGTGCCACCAGTGCTGACGGGGTTTACAATGAGCAGTTCTTC.

CDR3 DNA: TGTGCCAGCAGCTTAGGCGGGGGATGGGCAACTAATGAAAAACTGTTTTTT. Translating it yields CASSLGGGWATNEKLFF. The genes are TRBV7-2 and TRBJ1-4; D may be TRBD1 (5 bases). V lost 1 base to trimming and J lost 0 bases, with 12 bases between them. Germline lookup yields CDR1 SGHTA and CDR2 FQGNSA. The CDR3 runs to 17 residues.

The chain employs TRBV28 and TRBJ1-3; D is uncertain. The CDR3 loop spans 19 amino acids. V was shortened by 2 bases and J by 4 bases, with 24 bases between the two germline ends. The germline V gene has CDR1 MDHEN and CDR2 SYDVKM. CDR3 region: CASSLRTGNFDLRGNTIYF. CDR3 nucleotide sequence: TGTGCCAGCAGTTTACGAACGGGGAATTTCGATTTGCGAGGAAACACCATATATTTT.

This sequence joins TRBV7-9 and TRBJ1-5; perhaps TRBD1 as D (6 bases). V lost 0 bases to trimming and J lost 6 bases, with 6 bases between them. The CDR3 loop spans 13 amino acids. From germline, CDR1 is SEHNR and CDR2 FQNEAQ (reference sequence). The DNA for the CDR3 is TGTGCCAGCAGCTTAGCAGGGGGTCAGCCCCAGCATTTT. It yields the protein CASSLAGGQPQHF.

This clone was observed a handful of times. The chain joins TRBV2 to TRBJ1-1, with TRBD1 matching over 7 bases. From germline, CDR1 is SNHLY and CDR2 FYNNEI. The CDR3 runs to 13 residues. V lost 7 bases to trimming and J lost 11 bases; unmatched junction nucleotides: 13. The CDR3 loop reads CASTGGPGTDAFF. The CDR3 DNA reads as TGTGCCAGCACCGGTGGTCCCGGGACAGATGCTTTCTTT.

CDR3 sequence reads: CASRPGTAPNYGYTF. The DNA for the CDR3 is TGTGCCAGTAGACCGGGGACAGCTCCTAACTATGGCTACACCTTC. The gene calls are TRBV19 and TRBJ1-2, with TRBD1 matching over 7 bases. Germline V gene lookup returns CDR1 LNHDA and CDR2 SQIVND (reference sequence). This CDR3 is 15 amino acids long. The trim removed 6 bases at V and 0 bases at J, leaving 7 bases unmatched.

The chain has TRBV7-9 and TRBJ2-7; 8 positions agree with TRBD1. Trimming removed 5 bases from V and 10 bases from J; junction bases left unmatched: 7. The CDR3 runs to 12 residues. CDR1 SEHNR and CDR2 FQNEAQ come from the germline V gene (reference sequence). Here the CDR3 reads CASSPLGQGQYF. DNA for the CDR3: TGTGCCAGCAGCCCGCTAGGACAGGGTCAGTACTTC.

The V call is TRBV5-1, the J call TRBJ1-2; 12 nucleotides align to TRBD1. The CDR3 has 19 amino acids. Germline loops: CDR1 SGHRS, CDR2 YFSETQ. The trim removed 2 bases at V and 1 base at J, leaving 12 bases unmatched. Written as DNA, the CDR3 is TGCGCCAGCAGCTTCGCCCCCGGGACAGGGGGCCTCATTAACTATGGCTACACCTTC. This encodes CASSFAPGTGGLINYGYTF.

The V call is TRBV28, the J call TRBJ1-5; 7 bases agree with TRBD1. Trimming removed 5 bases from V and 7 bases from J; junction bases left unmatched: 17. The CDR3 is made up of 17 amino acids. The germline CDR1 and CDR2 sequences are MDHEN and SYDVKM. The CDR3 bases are TGTGCCAGCAGTCCCCCCGGGACAGTCCGGATCGGGCAGCCCCAGCATTTT. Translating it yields CASSPPGTVRIGQPQHF.

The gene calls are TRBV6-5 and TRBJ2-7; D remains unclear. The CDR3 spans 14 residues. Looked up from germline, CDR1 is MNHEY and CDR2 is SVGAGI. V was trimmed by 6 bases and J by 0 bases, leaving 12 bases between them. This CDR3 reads CASRFEASSYEQYF. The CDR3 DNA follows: TGTGCCAGCAGGTTTGAGGCGAGCTCCTACGAGCAGTACTTC.

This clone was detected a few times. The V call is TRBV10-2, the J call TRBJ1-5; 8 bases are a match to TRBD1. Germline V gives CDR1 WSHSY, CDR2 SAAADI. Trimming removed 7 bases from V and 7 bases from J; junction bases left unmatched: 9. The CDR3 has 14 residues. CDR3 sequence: CASTDRQGKQPQHF. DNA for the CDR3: TGCGCCAGCACCGACCGACAGGGGAAGCAGCCCCAGCATTTT.

The CDR3 reads CASSSRFLGTGDRYTF. DNA for the CDR3: TGTGCCAGTAGTTCCCGGTTCCTCGGGACAGGGGATCGCTACACCTTC. The chain recombines TRBV19 with TRBJ1-2; 10 bases fit TRBD1. Trimming took 5 bases from V and 9 from J; bases not matched to a gene: 15. Germline CDR1 LNHDA, CDR2 SQIVND (reference sequence). The CDR3 has 16 residues.

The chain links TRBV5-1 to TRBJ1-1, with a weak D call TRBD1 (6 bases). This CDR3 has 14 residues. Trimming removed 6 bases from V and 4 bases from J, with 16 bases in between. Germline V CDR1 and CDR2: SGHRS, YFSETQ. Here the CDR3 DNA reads TGCGCCAGCACGGATCAGGGGCTTAGCACTGAAGCTTTCTTT. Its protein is CASTDQGLSTEAFF.

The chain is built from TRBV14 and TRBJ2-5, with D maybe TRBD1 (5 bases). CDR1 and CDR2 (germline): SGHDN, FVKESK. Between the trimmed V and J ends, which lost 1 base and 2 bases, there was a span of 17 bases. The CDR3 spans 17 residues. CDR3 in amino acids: CASSQGPGLGHQETQYF. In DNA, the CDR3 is TGTGCCAGCAGCCAAGGGCCAGGGTTGGGGCATCAAGAGACCCAGTACTTC.

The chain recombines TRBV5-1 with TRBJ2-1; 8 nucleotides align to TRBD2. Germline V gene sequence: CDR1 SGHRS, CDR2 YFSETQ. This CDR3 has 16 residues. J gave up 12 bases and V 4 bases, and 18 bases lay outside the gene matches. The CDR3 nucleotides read TGCGCCAGCAGCCTCAGCGGGCGGGATCGGGAGGGGTGGCAGTTCTTC. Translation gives CASSLSGRDREGWQFF.

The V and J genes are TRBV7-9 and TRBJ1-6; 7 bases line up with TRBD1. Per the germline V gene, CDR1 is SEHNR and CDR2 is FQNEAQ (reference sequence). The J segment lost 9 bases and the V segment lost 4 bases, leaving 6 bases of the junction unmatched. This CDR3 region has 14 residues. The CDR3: CASSSQGEASPLHF. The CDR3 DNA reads TGTGCCAGCAGCTCCCAGGGGGAGGCTTCACCCCTCCACTTT.

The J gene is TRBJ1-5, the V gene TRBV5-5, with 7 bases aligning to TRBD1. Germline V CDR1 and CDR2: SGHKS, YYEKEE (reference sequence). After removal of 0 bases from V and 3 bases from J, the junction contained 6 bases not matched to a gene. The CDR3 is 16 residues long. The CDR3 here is CASSLGGGSLNQPQHF. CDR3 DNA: TGTGCCAGCAGCTTGGGAGGGGGCAGCCTCAATCAGCCCCAGCATTTT. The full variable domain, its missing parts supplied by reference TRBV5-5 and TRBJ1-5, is DAGVTQSPTHLIKTRGQQVTLRCSPISGHKSVSWYQQVLGQGPQFIFQYYEKEERGRGNFPDRFSARQFPNYSSELNVNALLLGDSALYLCASSLGGGSLNQPQHFGDGTRLSIL.

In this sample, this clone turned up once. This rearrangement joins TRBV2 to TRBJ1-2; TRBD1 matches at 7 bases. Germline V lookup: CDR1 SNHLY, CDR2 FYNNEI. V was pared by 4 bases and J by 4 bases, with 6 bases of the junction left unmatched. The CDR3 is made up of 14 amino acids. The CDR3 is CASSVGTARYGYTF. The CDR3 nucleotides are TGTGCCAGCAGTGTGGGGACAGCCCGCTATGGCTACACCTTC.